These T cell receptor beta chains were read from a single sample in a study of T cell responses to AZD1222 COVID-19 vaccine. The method was immunoSEQ multiplex PCR; TCRdb's version includes in-frame clones alone and lacks a portion of them. The sample lists approximately 170,000 clones, 80% to 95% occurring once. The input for sequencing was peripheral blood, taken on day 0 of AZD1222 vaccination. The source is an adult in good health. The CDR3 runs from the conserved cysteine through the conserved F or W. Each record gives: clone size, J gene, V gene, D gene, CDR3 DNA, CDR3 protein. The D gene is left open where the match is weak. Clone size is shown for a subset of rows, as once, few, many or a class of expanded clone.

- | TRBJ2-6 | TRBV3-1/TRBV3-2 | TRBD2 | TGTGCCAGCAGCCCTAGACTAGCGGGGTCCTCTGGGGCCAACGTCCTGACTTTC | CASSPRLAGSSGANVLTF
- | TRBJ1-5 | TRBV3-1/TRBV3-2 | - | TGTGCCAGCAGCCAAGATCCCGGGGAACGCCAGCCCCAGCATTTT | CASSQDPGERQPQHF
- | TRBJ2-1 | TRBV24-1 | - | TGTGCCACCAGTGATTCACCTCGTCCGGGCGGGATATACAATGAGCAGTTCTTC | CATSDSPRPGGIYNEQFF
- | TRBJ1-5 | TRBV28 | TRBD1 | TGTGCCAGCAGTGCTCGGACAGGGTGGAATCAGCCCCAGCATTTT | CASSARTGWNQPQHF
- | TRBJ2-1 | TRBV9 | - | - | CASTSGQPYNEQFF
few | TRBJ2-7 | TRBV21-1 | - | TGTGCCAGCAGCAAGGGGAGGGCGGAGTCATCCTACGAGCAGTACTTC | CASSKGRAESSYEQYF
- | TRBJ1-1 | TRBV23-1 | TRBD1 | TGCGCCAGCAATGGACAGGGTAGGGCGGCTTTCTTT | CASNGQGRAAFF
- | TRBJ2-5 | TRBV11-3 | - | TGTGCCAGCAGCCCTCTTCGTGAGCCCGGGGAGACCCAGTACTTC | CASSPLREPGETQYF
- | TRBJ1-5 | TRBV2 | - | TGTGCCAGCAGTGGACAGCTGAATCAGCCCCAGCATTTT | CASSGQLNQPQHF
- | TRBJ2-1 | TRBV13 | - | TGTGCCAGCAGCTCAGGCACGGGGAGCTCCTACAATGAGCAGTTCTTC | CASSSGTGSSYNEQFF
once | TRBJ1-5 | TRBV10-3 | TRBD1 | TGTGCCACCTGGGACAGTTATAGCAATCAGCCCCAGCATTTT | CATWDSYSNQPQHF
- | TRBJ2-2 | TRBV19 | TRBD2 | TGTGCCAGTAGTCCGGGACTACTTACCGGGGAGCTGTTTTTT | CASSPGLLTGELFF
- | TRBJ2-3 | TRBV7-3 | TRBD2 | TGTGCCAGCAGCTCATGGACTAGCGTCACAGATACGCAGTATTTT | CASSSWTSVTDTQYF
- | TRBJ2-1 | TRBV18 | - | TGTGCCAGCTCACCCAGGAGGTCTGATCCCAATGAGCAGTTCTTC | CASSPRRSDPNEQFF
- | TRBJ1-1 | TRBV28 | - | TGTGCCAGCAGTTTGATGAAGAACACTGAAGCTTTCTTT | CASSLMKNTEAFF
- | TRBJ2-1 | TRBV30 | TRBD2 | TGTGCCTGGAGTACCTCTCTAGCGGGAGTTGGTGAGCAGTTCTTC | CAWSTSLAGVGEQFF
- | TRBJ2-1 | TRBV6-5 | - | TGTGCCAGCCCCGGGACCACAAATGAGCAGTTCTTC | CASPGTTNEQFF
- | TRBJ2-1 | TRBV30 | TRBD2 | TGTGCCTGGACTTCCGGGACTAGCGGGAGGAAGTTCTTC | CAWTSGTSGRKFF
- | TRBJ1-1 | TRBV30 | - | TGTGCCTGGAGTGATAGGGGTGAAGCTTTCTTT | CAWSDRGEAFF
- | TRBJ2-1 | TRBV18 | TRBD1 | TGTGCCAGCTCACTTCTCCCGGGACAGGGGGCGACGGAGAATGAGCAGTTCTTC | CASSLLPGQGATENEQFF
- | TRBJ2-2 | TRBV27 | - | TGTGCCAGCAGTTTAGGAGGGGCCGGGGAGCTGTTTTTT | CASSLGGAGELFF
- | TRBJ2-2 | TRBV28 | TRBD2 | TGTGCCAGCAGTTCAAGACTAGCGGTGTCGACCGGGGAGCTGTTTTTT | CASSSRLAVSTGELFF
- | TRBJ1-1 | TRBV27 | - | TGTGCCAGCCTTTCGATTTACGATCCAGACACTGAAGCTTTCTTT | CASLSIYDPDTEAFF
- | TRBJ2-2 | TRBV5-1 | - | TGCGCCAGCAGCTTAGGGGCAGGGTCCGGGGAGCTGTTTTTT | CASSLGAGSGELFF
- | TRBJ2-7 | TRBV5-4 | - | TGTGCCAGCAGCATCGGCGGGTGGACGGGGGAGCAGTACTTC | CASSIGGWTGEQYF
- | TRBJ1-2 | TRBV19 | - | TGTGCCAGTAGTCCCACTGGGTATGGCTACACCTTC | CASSPTGYGYTF
- | TRBJ1-1 | TRBV5-1 | - | TGCGCCAGCAGCTTCGCAGATAACACTGAAGCTTTCTTT | CASSFADNTEAFF
- | TRBJ1-1 | TRBV9 | - | TGTGCCAGCGGCCGGGCGAACATGAACACTGAAGCTTTCTTT | CASGRANMNTEAFF
- | TRBJ1-1 | TRBV3-1/TRBV3-2 | - | TGTGCCAGCAGCCAAGTCAATCCAGGGAGGAACACTGAAGCTTTCTTT | CASSQVNPGRNTEAFF
- | TRBJ2-1 | TRBV14 | TRBD2 | TGTGCCAGCAGCCAAAGGCTAGCGGGAACACATGAGCAGTTCTTC | CASSQRLAGTHEQFF
- | TRBJ2-1 | TRBV28 | - | TGTGCCAGCAAATCCCAGAGGAGTGCCCTCTACAATGAGCAGTTCTTC | CASKSQRSALYNEQFF
few | TRBJ1-2 | TRBV11-3 | - | TGTGCCAGCAGCCGAGGGAACTTCGGGGGCTACACCTTC | CASSRGNFGGYTF
- | TRBJ1-1 | TRBV5-4 | TRBD1 | TGTGCCAGCAGCCTAGACAGGGAGGGAGCTTTCTTT | CASSLDREGAFF
once | TRBJ2-7 | TRBV7-8 | - | TGTGCCAGCAGCCGTTCCCCCTACGAGCAGTACTTC | CASSRSPYEQYF
- | TRBJ1-2 | TRBV20-1 | - | TGCAGTGCTAGTCGGGGGGACCGGGCCTATGGCTACACCTTC | CSASRGDRAYGYTF
- | TRBJ1-1 | TRBV7-6 | - | TGTGCCAGCAGCCCCCAAGGGAACACTGAAGCTTTCTTT | CASSPQGNTEAFF
- | TRBJ2-1 | TRBV5-1 | - | TGCGCCAGCAGCTACGGGGGACATGAGCAGTTCTTC | CASSYGGHEQFF
- | TRBJ2-3 | TRBV5-1 | - | TGCGCCAGCAGCTTCTCGCGGGACCTTTGGACAGATACGCAGTATTTT | CASSFSRDLWTDTQYF
- | TRBJ1-4 | TRBV7-9 | - | TGTGCCAGCAGCTTCGGGCAGGGTGGAGAAAAACTGTTTTTT | CASSFGQGGEKLFF
- | TRBJ1-5 | TRBV10-3 | - | TGTGCCATCAGGACGGATAGCAATCAGCCCCAGCATTTT | CAIRTDSNQPQHF
- | TRBJ1-5 | TRBV4-2 | - | TGTGCCAGCAGCCAAGTTTTCGACAGCCCCATTAGCAATCAGCCCCAGCATTTT | CASSQVFDSPISNQPQHF
- | TRBJ2-1 | TRBV10-2 | - | TGCGCCAGCGGGGATGGGCTAGCCTATGAGCAGTTCTTC | CASGDGLAYEQFF
- | TRBJ2-2 | TRBV9 | TRBD2 | TGTGCCAGCAGCGGGGGACTAGCATACACCGGGGAGCTGTTTTTT | CASSGGLAYTGELFF
- | TRBJ1-1 | TRBV2 | - | TGTGCCAGCACGGTACGGGTCCCAAACGGGGCTGAAGCTTTCTTT | CASTVRVPNGAEAFF
- | TRBJ2-7 | TRBV6-5 | TRBD1 | TGTGCCAGCAGCTACGGTGGACAGGGGTACGAGCAGTACTTC | CASSYGGQGYEQYF
- | TRBJ1-6 | TRBV2 | TRBD1 | TGTGCCAGCAGTACCCGGACAGGGAGTTCACCCCTCCACTTT | CASSTRTGSSPLHF
- | TRBJ1-1 | TRBV7-9 | - | TGTGCCAGCAGCTTACTTCCGGGGGAGAACACTGAAGCTTTCTTT | CASSLLPGENTEAFF
- | TRBJ2-5 | TRBV21-1 | - | TGTGCCAGCAGCATAAAGAGTCTGGACCCTGGGACCCAGTACTTC | CASSIKSLDPGTQYF
- | TRBJ2-6 | TRBV9 | - | TGTGCCAGCAGCGCCCATCCCTCTGGGGCCAACGTCCTGACTTTC | CASSAHPSGANVLTF
few | TRBJ1-1 | TRBV5-1 | TRBD1 | TGCGCCAGCAGCCCCGGGACAGGGGGAAACACTGAAGCTTTCTTT | CASSPGTGGNTEAFF
- | TRBJ1-6 | TRBV13 | - | TGTGCCAGCAGCAAAGGGGATAATTCACCCCTCCACTTT | CASSKGDNSPLHF
- | TRBJ2-7 | TRBV3-1/TRBV3-2 | - | TGTGCCAGCAGCCACGGCGAGGGACGGTTTAACGAGCAGTACTTC | CASSHGEGRFNEQYF
- | TRBJ2-3 | TRBV28 | TRBD2 | TGTGCCAGCAGTTTGAGTCTAGCGGGAGGATCAGCGCAGTATTTT | CASSLSLAGGSAQYF
once | TRBJ1-5 | TRBV30 | TRBD1 | TGTGCCTCCCAACAGGGGCCTTGGAATAGCAATCAGCCCCAGCATTTT | CASQQGPWNSNQPQHF
- | TRBJ2-1 | TRBV19 | TRBD1 | TGTGCCAGTAGTATAGGGACAGGGGAGCAGTTCTTC | CASSIGTGEQFF
once | TRBJ1-1 | TRBV19 | TRBD1 | TGTGCCAGTAGTTATGGACAGGTGAACACTGAAGCTTTCTTT | CASSYGQVNTEAFF
- | TRBJ2-1 | TRBV19 | TRBD2 | TGTGCCAGTAGTTCCCCCGGGACTAGCGGCTACAATGAGCAGTTCTTC | CASSSPGTSGYNEQFF
- | TRBJ1-2 | TRBV3-1/TRBV3-2 | - | TGTGCCAGCAGCCAGGTTCGGCAGGGTGTTAACGGCTACACCTTC | CASSQVRQGVNGYTF